This T cell receptor (beta chain) was identified during a study of tumor-infiltrating lymphocytes in primary liver carcinoma. Study-wide context: Tumors measured 4.2 to 10 cm and were stage T1-T3 N0M0.

At least ten counts were recorded for this clonotype. Co-extraction of RNA and DNA was performed on about 19-31 mg of unsorted bulk tissue. Germline V lookup: CDR1 MNHEY, CDR2 SVGAGI. The ends were cut back, 0 bases at V and 9 bases at J, with 14 bases in the middle. The CDR3 spans 14 residues. A constant-region primer primed TCR beta cDNA synthesis from 500 to 550 ng of total RNA. Nested multiplex PCR, run for three rounds with slightly modified ARM-PCR, yielded TCR beta libraries. Investigators reported that the first two PCR rounds, at 10 cycles each, used TRBV1-TRBV30 forward primers with a C-beta reverse primer. TCRdb processed the multiplex PCR reads anew with MiXCR; each CDR3 protein has one entry. The sample holds about 100,000 distinct CDR3 sequences, about 62% seen once.

This sequence originates from a woman aged 55-70 years with primary liver carcinoma and hepatitis B virus infection. The specimen was liver tumor tissue from sampling region 2. Subset reported: tumor region T2, inferior pole. The rearrangement links TRBV6-5 to TRBJ1-1, with a weak D call TRBD1 (5 bases). CDR3 DNA sequence: TGTGCCAGCAGTTACTCGAAGCTCAGGGTTCAAGCTTTCTTT. Translating gives CASSYSKLRVQAFF.